The clone carrying this T cell receptor beta chain was observed a single time. The same CDR3 arises from other DNA sequences in this sample as well. Germline V lookup: CDR1 SGDLS, CDR2 YYNGEE. The CDR3 extends over 17 amino acids. J was trimmed by 6 bases and V by 4 bases; bases with no gene match: 17. The data were taken from a study of cytomegalovirus exposure and HLA in healthy donors. Researchers ran the PCR with 60 Vbeta and 13 Jbeta primers. Repertoires were generated with immunoSEQ multiplex PCR, while TCRdb's copy carries only in-frame clones and drops some. This table has 200,000 or so clones, around 81% appearing once.

This sequence joins TRBV9 and TRBJ1-2; TRBD1 matches 8 bases. This TCR derives from a woman aged 18-29 years in good health and CMV-seropositive. Sequenced material: PBMCs. CDR3 protein: CASSSRHLGQGGHGYTF. Written as DNA, the CDR3 is TGTGCCAGCAGCTCCCGACACCTCGGACAGGGTGGTCATGGCTACACCTTC. Filled out from reference TRBV9 and TRBJ1-2, the complete variable domain reads DSGVTQTPKHLITATGQRVTLRCSPRSGDLSVYWYQQSLDQGLQFLIQYYNGEERAKGNILERFSAQQFPDLHSELNLSSLELGDSALYFCASSSRHLGQGGHGYTFGSGTRLTVV.